This is a list of T cell receptor beta chains from one sample in a study of blood T cell repertoires in COVID-19. Sequenced by immunoSEQ multiplex PCR; TCRdb stores in-frame clones only, minus some. The repertoire includes roughly 500,000 clones, about 91% of them detected once, and about 1% sits in the top ten. The specimen was peripheral blood. The source of these receptors is a man younger than 35 with COVID-19, enrolled during active disease. Both conserved end residues are part of each CDR3. Fields, in order: J gene, V gene, D gene, clone size, CDR3 DNA, CDR3 protein. The D gene is left open where the match is weak. The size of a clone is reported for some rows only, either as once, few or many, or as a class for expanded clones.

>TRBJ2-1|TRBV19|TRBD2|once
TGTGCCAGTAGAGAAAGACTAGCGAGATCTTACAATGAGCAGTTCTTC
CASRERLARSYNEQFF
>TRBJ1-2|TRBV29-1|-|-
TGCAGCGTCGCTGCACTATTGGGCTATGGCTACACCTTC
CSVAALLGYGYTF
>TRBJ1-1|TRBV3-1/TRBV3-2|-|-
TGTGCCAGCAGCCAAGCCTCTAAAGTTCCTGAAGCTTTCTTT
CASSQASKVPEAFF
>TRBJ2-3|TRBV28|-|many
TGTGCCAGCAGACCGGGTTTGGCAGATACGCAGTATTTT
CASRPGLADTQYF
>TRBJ1-6|TRBV6-6|-|-
TGTGCCAGCAGTTACCCGGGGAGTGGAGATTCACCCCTCCACTTT
CASSYPGSGDSPLHF
>TRBJ1-3|TRBV7-6|-|-
TGTGCCAGCAGCTTAGCCGCGGGGGAAGGAAACACCATATATTTT
CASSLAAGEGNTIYF
>TRBJ2-7|TRBV12-3/TRBV12-4|-|few
TGTGCCAGCACCCCCCCGAGCGGTCCACCCGGGTGG
CASTPPSGPPGW
>TRBJ2-7|TRBV9|TRBD2|-
TGTGCCAGCAGCTCGGGACTAGCGCCCTACGAGCAGTACTTC
CASSSGLAPYEQYF
>TRBJ1-5|TRBV19|TRBD1|-
TGTGCCAGTATGACAGGGGGCCAGCCCCAGCATTTT
CASMTGGQPQHF
>TRBJ2-6|TRBV23-1|TRBD1|-
TGCGCCAGCACCCTCCCAGACAGGGCTCTAGGGGCCAACGTCCTGACTTTC
CASTLPDRALGANVLTF
>TRBJ2-1|TRBV25-1|TRBD2|-
TGTGCCAGCAGTGAAAGGTCTAGCGGGGCACGCGCCTTCTTC
CASSERSSGARAFF
>TRBJ2-1|TRBV10-3|-|-
TGTGCCATCAGTTTCAGGGGAGATGATGAGCAGTTCTTC
CAISFRGDDEQFF
>TRBJ2-5|TRBV19|TRBD2|-
TGTGCCAGTTGGACTAGCGGGGGGGCCTGGACCCAGTACTTC
CASWTSGGAWTQYF
>TRBJ2-3|TRBV10-2|TRBD2|-
TGCGCCAGCATGGATAGCGGGACTAGCACAGATACGCAGTATTTT
CASMDSGTSTDTQYF
>TRBJ1-6|TRBV10-1|-|-
TGCGCCAGCAGTGTCAGCTCCTATAATTCACCCCTCCACTTT
CASSVSSYNSPLHF
>TRBJ2-2|TRBV7-2|TRBD2|-
TGTGCCAGCAGCTTCCCCGTGATAGCGGGGGCCATTTCCGGGGAGCTGTTTTTT
CASSFPVIAGAISGELFF
>TRBJ2-3|TRBV5-4|TRBD2|-
TGTGCCAGCAGCTTACGACTAGCGGGAGGGACAGATACGCAGTATTTT
CASSLRLAGGTDTQYF
>TRBJ1-6|TRBV6-6|TRBD1|-
TGTGCCAGCAGAGTTGGTCAGGGGGTTTATAATTCACCCCTCCACTTT
CASRVGQGVYNSPLHF
>TRBJ2-7|TRBV9|TRBD1|-
TGTGCCAGCAGCCCCTTTGACAGGGTCCACGAGCAGTACTTC
CASSPFDRVHEQYF
>TRBJ1-1|TRBV3-1/TRBV3-2|-|-
TGTGCCAGCAGCCAAGGATCTGGGCAGCCTGAAGCTTTCTTT
CASSQGSGQPEAFF
>TRBJ2-1|TRBV4-1|TRBD2|-
TGCGCCAGCAGCCAAGCGGGGGGAGTCTACAATGAGCAGTTCTTC
CASSQAGGVYNEQFF
>TRBJ1-1|TRBV3-1/TRBV3-2|-|-
TGTGCCAGCAGCCAAGATTATCGGGGGACTGAAGCTTTCTTT
CASSQDYRGTEAFF
>TRBJ2-7|TRBV4-1|-|-
TGCGCCAGCAGCCAAGTTCACAACTACGAGCAGTACTTC
CASSQVHNYEQYF
>TRBJ2-1|TRBV5-8|TRBD2|-
TGTGCCAGCAGCAACGGACTAGGGCACAATGAGCAGTTCTTC
CASSNGLGHNEQFF
>TRBJ1-3|TRBV7-6|-|-
TGTGCCAGCAGCTTAGGAGGGGGGGGCACATTGATTGGAAACACCATATATTTT
CASSLGGGGTLIGNTIYF
>TRBJ2-5|TRBV2|-|once
TGTGCCAGCAGTGTGTTAATGGAGACCCAGTACTTC
CASSVLMETQYF
>TRBJ1-4|TRBV12-5|-|-
TGTGCTAGTGGTTTGGCCCTGCGGCCCACAGGTATCGAAAAACTGTTTTTT
CASGLALRPTGIEKLFF
>TRBJ2-1|TRBV24-1|TRBD2|-
TGTGCCACCAGTGATTTTCAAGCGGGAGGGCCTTCGGCCAATGAGCAGTTCTTC
CATSDFQAGGPSANEQFF
>TRBJ2-2|TRBV2|-|-
TGTGCCAGCAGTGATGAGGGCGGGGTTGTCGGGGAGCTGTTTTTT
CASSDEGGVVGELFF
>TRBJ2-3|TRBV19|-|-
TGTGCCAGTACTACAGGACAGCGGGATACGCAGTATTTT
CASTTGQRDTQYF
>TRBJ1-1|TRBV19|-|-
TGTGCCAGCACGCCCGGCACTGAAGCTTTCTTT
CASTPGTEAFF
>TRBJ1-5|TRBV7-8|TRBD1|-
TGTGCCAGCAGCCTGCAGGGGGTTCAGCCCCAGCATTTT
CASSLQGVQPQHF
>TRBJ2-5|TRBV6-4|TRBD1|-
TGTGCCATCCCCCAGGACAGGACCCAAGAGACCCAGTACTTC
CAIPQDRTQETQYF
>TRBJ2-1|TRBV5-1|-|-
TGCGCCAGCAGCTCGGACACCCACAATGAGCAGTTCTTC
CASSSDTHNEQFF
>TRBJ1-2|TRBV5-6|TRBD1|-
TGTGCCAGCAGCTTCCGACAGGGCGATGGCTACACCTTC
CASSFRQGDGYTF
>TRBJ2-1|TRBV19|TRBD2|-
TGTGCCAGTGGGACTAGCTGGGATGAGCAGTTCTTC
CASGTSWDEQFF
>TRBJ2-2|TRBV11-2|TRBD2|-
TGTGCCAGCAGCCCCGGGAGTAGCGGGAGAACCGGGGAGCTGTTTTTT
CASSPGSSGRTGELFF
>TRBJ2-3|TRBV6-1|TRBD2|-
TGTGCCAGCAGTGATAGCGGGGGATTCGGAGATACGCAGTATTTT
CASSDSGGFGDTQYF
>TRBJ2-7|TRBV6-6|-|-
TGTGCCAGCAGTTACGAGATGGGACAAATTTACGAGCAGTACTTC
CASSYEMGQIYEQYF
>TRBJ1-6|TRBV7-9|TRBD1|-
TGTGCCAGCAACCGACAGGGGGCTTCGAATTCACCCCTCCACTTT
CASNRQGASNSPLHF
>TRBJ2-4|TRBV30|-|-
TGTGCCTGGAGTGAGGGACAATCACACATTCAGTACTTC
CAWSEGQSHIQYF